This T cell receptor beta chain was observed in a study of a mutant IDH1 vaccine in newly diagnosed glioma. The wider study: Earlier treatment was radiotherapy, temozolomide, or both, with most getting both.

The protocol was immunoSEQ multiplex PCR, while the TCRdb copy is restricted to in-frame clones and leaves out a portion. Here the sample spans some 61,000 clones, approximately 86% being singletons. Time point defined: baseline, week 1 (first vaccination visit). Treatment described: pre-vaccination baseline after standard-of-care therapy. Germline assignment: CDR1 SNHLY and CDR2 FYNNEI. This CDR3 has 13 residues. After removal of 6 bases from V and 4 bases from J, the junction contained 5 bases not matched to a gene. V and J are TRBV2 and TRBJ2-5; 7 bases line up with TRBD1. The sequence derives from a young man with glioma. The specimen was PBMCs, collected from a glioma patient treated with radiotherapy, temozolomide or both. The CDR3 loop is CASRQGVAETQYF. CDR3 coding DNA: TGTGCCAGCAGGCAGGGGGTAGCAGAGACCCAGTACTTC.